This T cell receptor beta chain came from a study of T-cell memory formation after mild COVID-19. TCRdb redid the calling of the 5' RACE reads with MiXCR, one entry per CDR3 protein. The sample has 210,000 or so distinct CDR3 sequences, about 11% seen once. This CDR3 contains 12 residues. Germline CDR1 and CDR2: SGHNT and YYREEE (reference sequence). The receptor's source is a man in his late teens or twenties who had mild COVID-19 (a few samples of this study predate the infection). Cell type and time point are not known. Sequenced sample: PBMCs or a T cell subset sorted from them (not recorded which). The chain joins TRBV5-4 to TRBJ1-6; the D is unclear. CDR3 sequence reads: CAAGGDNSPLHF. The CDR3 DNA follows: TGTGCGGCGGGCGGAGATAATTCACCCCTCCACTTT.